These T cell receptor beta chains were read from a single sample in a study of T cells after yellow fever vaccination. TCRdb reanalysed the 5' RACE reads using MiXCR and keeps one entry per CDR3 protein. The data show 150,000 to 200,000 distinct CDR3 sequences, with 11% seen just once and 30% to 45% held by the top ten. Material: CD8+ T cells sorted from PBMCs, obtained 15 days after the yellow fever booster vaccination. Receptors were obtained from a man aged 18 to 29 who received the YFV17D yellow fever vaccine. Both conserved end residues are part of each CDR3. A D gene is named only where the DNA matches it firmly. Size is omitted from some rows. Given values are once, few, many or a class for expanded clones.

DNA,CDR3,V,D,J,size
TGCAGTGCCCCCGGGACGCCCAACACTGAAGCTTTCTTT,CSAPGTPNTEAFF,TRBV20-1,NA,TRBJ1-1,NA
TGTGCCAGCAGCCCGGGGACTATTTACAATGAGCAGTTCTTC,CASSPGTIYNEQFF,TRBV7-3,TRBD2,TRBJ2-1,NA
TGTGCCACCAGCTCCCGGACAGGGGGGGCCGGGGAGCTGTTTTTT,CATSSRTGGAGELFF,TRBV15,TRBD1,TRBJ2-2,NA
TGCGCCAGCAGCTTGGCCGCGGGGAGCAATCAGCCCCAGCATTTT,CASSLAAGSNQPQHF,TRBV5-1,NA,TRBJ1-5,few
TGTGCCAGCAGCCAGTCCCGGGGCTATGGCTCTGGAAACACCATATATTTT,CASSQSRGYGSGNTIYF,TRBV14,NA,TRBJ1-3,NA
TGCGCCAGCAGCCAAGCCCCGAGGAACACCATATATTTT,CASSQAPRNTIYF,TRBV4-3,NA,TRBJ1-3,NA
TGCGCCAGCAGCCTTGGTGACCAACATAGCTACACCTTC,CASSLGDQHSYTF,TRBV5-1,NA,TRBJ1-2,few
TGTGCCAGCAGTTACTCGATGGACGGCGATGAGCAGTTCTTC,CASSYSMDGDEQFF,TRBV6-2/TRBV6-3,NA,TRBJ2-1,few
TGTGCCAGCAGCCAGAGTCCTAGCGGGGGGTACCAAGAGACCCAGTACTTC,CASSQSPSGGYQETQYF,TRBV4-2,TRBD2,TRBJ2-5,few
TGTGCCAGCAGTTTTACCTTCCCCCCTCAGGCGGGGGACGAGCAGTACTTC,CASSFTFPPQAGDEQYF,TRBV12-3/TRBV12-4,TRBD2,TRBJ2-7,few
TGTGCCAGCAGCTTAGCGCGGTCCACAGACTATGGCTACACCTTC,CASSLARSTDYGYTF,TRBV7-8,NA,TRBJ1-2,few
TGCGCCAGCAGCCAAGATGAGGCGCGGGGAAACACTGAAGCTTTCTTT,CASSQDEARGNTEAFF,TRBV4-3,NA,TRBJ1-1,NA
TGTGCCACCAGCAGTAGACAGGACGGGGATACGCAGTATTTT,CATSSRQDGDTQYF,TRBV15,NA,TRBJ2-3,many
TGTGCCAGCAGCGTAGTTGCGGGGGGGCTCAATGAGCAGTTCTTC,CASSVVAGGLNEQFF,TRBV9,TRBD2,TRBJ2-1,NA
TGTGCCAGCAGCCAAGGGCTCCAGGGGAGAGAGACCCAGTACTTC,CASSQGLQGRETQYF,TRBV4-2,NA,TRBJ2-5,few
TGTGCCAGCACTGGATCAGTACGGTACGAGCAGTACTTC,CASTGSVRYEQYF,TRBV6-6,NA,TRBJ2-7,few
TGCAGCGTGATAGGAGCTGGGGATGAAAAACTGTTTTTT,CSVIGAGDEKLFF,TRBV29-1,NA,TRBJ1-4,NA
TGTGCCAGCAGTGACCCCGGGGGGTATAGCAATCAGCCCCAGCATTTT,CASSDPGGYSNQPQHF,TRBV12-3/TRBV12-4,NA,TRBJ1-5,few
TGTGCCAGCTCCGAAGGGGTTCGTGAGACCCAGTACTTC,CASSEGVRETQYF,TRBV25-1,NA,TRBJ2-5,NA
TGTGCCACCAGCAGAGGTCGGGGCACCGGGGAGCTGTTTTTT,CATSRGRGTGELFF,TRBV15,NA,TRBJ2-2,many
TGCGCCAGCAGCTGGCAGGTCGGCGCCTACGAGCAGTACTTC,CASSWQVGAYEQYF,TRBV5-1,NA,TRBJ2-7,NA
TGTGCCAGCAGCTTGCCCGAGAACTATGGCTACACCTTC,CASSLPENYGYTF,TRBV7-9,NA,TRBJ1-2,NA
TGTGCCAGCAGTTACCGGGACACTCTCTACGAGCAGTACTTC,CASSYRDTLYEQYF,TRBV6-5,NA,TRBJ2-7,few
TGTGCCAGCAGCTACCTGAGACCCGGGACTGAGCTCGCCGGCTACACCTTC,CASSYLRPGTELAGYTF,TRBV7-2,NA,TRBJ1-2,NA
TGCGCCAGCAGCCAACGGGACGGGTCCTACAATGAGCAGTTCTTC,CASSQRDGSYNEQFF,TRBV4-3,NA,TRBJ2-1,NA
TGTGCCAGCAGCCATCACCGGGACGGCACAGGGGGCAATCAGCCCCAGCATTTT,CASSHHRDGTGGNQPQHF,TRBV7-8,TRBD1,TRBJ1-5,few
TGCGCCAGCAGCCGGTCAACGGCTAGCGGGGGTGAGACCCAGTACTTC,CASSRSTASGGETQYF,TRBV4-3,TRBD2,TRBJ2-5,many